This paragraph covers one T cell receptor (beta chain) sequence. Its antigen remains unidentified. No per-base quality is available; no much larger clone lies one base away. The sample is drawn from a study of blood T cell repertoires in COVID-19 (TCRdb year 2020). Regarding the study in general: Samples from collaborators originated in the United States, Italy and Spain and spanned both the acute and convalescent phases of COVID-19. HLA class I and class II types, where available, came from metadata supplied by the sample provider rather than from assay-based typing. The samples were drawn from the first 160 participants of the ongoing ImmuneRACE study and from 1,254 subjects provided by 6 global collaborators. Subjects who had been exposed to COVID-19, were actively infected with it, or had recovered from it provided the deeply sampled blood TCRbeta repertoires that made up the dataset. The material from the prospective study consisted of cDNA or gDNA derived from T cells, B-cell-depleted T cells, or PBMCs. A freely available public database, intended as a resource for researchers studying the immune response to SARS-CoV-2, is where the repertoires were released. The sample metadata nearly always contained a de-identified subject ID, COVID-19 status, age in years and sex. Paper-wide results and their limitations: The quantity of clinical and demographic metadata differed by source and by participant and was supplied without curation.

TCRbeta CDR3 regions were amplified from genomic DNA using the immunoSEQ Assay, a bias-controlled multiplex PCR. The original methods were these. The number of nucleated cells in each sample was estimated by amplification of reference gene primers within the assay. Sequence reads were collapsed and filtered to measure the absolute abundance of every unique TCRbeta CDR3 rearrangement. For each sample, productive Simpson clonality was calculated as the square root of Simpson's diversity index across productive rearrangements. The immuneACCESS repertoire file appears here via TCRdb, limited to in-frame rearrangements. These files lack a portion of the clones; in checked studies, under half of the deficit traces to unresolved V genes, and the cause of the others is not known. V and J calls plus clone size are reproduced from that table; the DNA served to infer D and trimming. The sample contains about 100,000 clones, 88% of them found a single time. Approximately 5% of the sample lies in the top ten.

Collaborating institutions collected whole blood in K2EDTA tubes following their own protocols. Collaborator samples were shipped for TCRbeta analysis as frozen whole blood, isolated PBMCs, or DNA extracted from either sample type. Sequences DFQATT (CDR1) and SNEGSKA (CDR2) are obtained from the germline V gene (reference sequence). V loses 4 bases, J loses 9 bases, and the germline ends lie 13 bases apart. CDR3 length: 12 amino acids, cysteine to phenylalanine. The retained sequence is limited to the CDR3, 36 bases, with the frame set at the first base. Recombination connected TRBV20-1 to TRBJ2-1; the D region possibly corresponds to TRBD2 (6 bases align). The material sequenced was peripheral blood. The sequence was obtained from a human donor in a cohort sampled during active COVID-19. The nucleotide sequence is given as TGCAGTGCTAATGATCAGCGGGTTGAGCAGTTCTTC. This is translated as CSANDQRVEQFF.